This TCR beta chain was found in a study of Ad26.COV2.S vaccination and SARS-CoV-2 variants. Study at large: Once or twice, 56 days apart, Ad26.COV2.S was delivered intramuscularly. Findings and limits, study-wide: Among vaccine recipients, spike-specific TCR breadth exceeded that of placebo recipients.

Germline CDR1 reads MGHRA; CDR2 reads YSYEKL. V was shortened by 0 bases and J by 2 bases, with 11 bases between the two germline ends. The CDR3 spans 15 residues. Some clones are missing from TCRdb's copy, which holds only in-frame ones; the method was immunoSEQ multiplex PCR. The sample contains some 290,000 clones, approximately 80% of which appear only once. About this clone itself: The target antigen is unknown.

The treatment here: 15 to 20 received Ad26.COV2.S at low or high dose, single or two shots; about 5 received placebo; per-sample allocation not given. Following the first vaccine or placebo injection, samples were taken on day 63. Aged 18-55 years, donor was enrolled in Boston in about 2020. The administered vaccine (an Ad26 vector) expressed Wuhan-strain SARS-CoV-2 spike. The specimen was peripheral blood, collected in a trial of Ad26.COV2.S vaccine versus placebo. The sequence was obtained from a person aged 18 to 59 who received the Ad26.COV2.S COVID-19 vaccine or a placebo. V and J are TRBV4-1 and TRBJ2-7; D is ambiguous. The CDR3 here is CASSQDRIIAYEQYF. In DNA, the CDR3 is TGCGCCAGCAGCCAAGATCGGATAATCGCCTACGAGCAGTACTTC.